A single sample gave rise to the 7 T cell receptor beta chains below, sequenced in a study of shared clonotypes between healthy human individuals. Using immunoSEQ multiplex PCR, the repertoire was profiled, and TCRdb retains in-frame clones only, with some absent. The table shows about 2.4 million clones, with 93% occurring only once. Sequenced material: naive CD4+ T cells from PBMCs. Subset here: CD45RA+ positively selected. These receptors came from a man younger than 35 in good health. Some clones in this sample may be carry-over from other donors' samples.

This chain links TRBV7-6 with TRBJ1-5; D not resolved. There are 12 residues in the CDR3. Trimming pared 1 base from V and 4 bases from J, leaving 2 bases between. Per the germline V gene, CDR1 is SGHVS and CDR2 is FNYEAQ. CDR3 DNA: TGTGCCAGCAGCTTAGATAATCAGCCCCAGCATTTT. This sequence encodes CASSLDNQPQHF.

Points on this clone: Other DNA variants within this sample encode the same CDR3. The V and J genes are TRBV5-1 and TRBJ2-2, with TRBD1 identical over 7 bases. Per the germline V gene, CDR1 is SGHRS and CDR2 is YFSETQ. There are 15 residues in the CDR3. V lost 4 bases and J lost 0; bases outside the gene matches: 3. CDR3 nucleotides: TGCGCCAGCAGCCCGGGACAGCCGAACACCGGGGAGCTGTTTTTT. Translating gives CASSPGQPNTGELFF.

The rearrangement joins TRBV7-6 to TRBJ1-1; D is undetermined. CDR1 SGHVS and CDR2 FNYEAQ come from the germline V gene. The CDR3 runs 13 residues. V lost 0 bases to trimming and J lost 5 bases, with 7 bases between them. The CDR3 loop reads CASSLASPTEAFF. The CDR3 DNA follows: TGTGCCAGCAGCTTAGCCTCGCCTACTGAAGCTTTCTTT.

The chain carries TRBV11-1 and TRBJ1-1; TRBD1 agrees at 7 bases. The junction had 12 bases not matched to a gene; V was cut back by 6 bases and J by 2 bases. The CDR3 loop spans 16 amino acids. The germline gives CDR1 SGHAT, CDR2 FQDESV (reference sequence). The CDR3 is CASRPDRANLNTEAFF. The CDR3 DNA sequence: TGTGCCAGCAGACCCGACAGGGCCAATCTAAACACTGAAGCTTTCTTT.

V usage is TRBV7-2 and J usage is TRBJ2-3; D unresolved. CDR3 length: 14 amino acids. CDR1 is SGHTA and CDR2 is FQGNSA in the germline V gene. Between the trimmed V and J ends, which lost 5 bases and 13 bases, there was a span of 22 bases. The CDR3 nucleotides are TGTGCCAGCAGCGCATCATCGAAAGCGTCCCAGGAGTATTTT. Protein sequence: CASSASSKASQEYF.

This clone was seen once. The chain is built from TRBV5-6 and TRBJ2-7; D gene ambiguous. Germline CDR1 SGHDT, CDR2 YYEEEE. The V gene lost 3 bases and the J gene lost 2 bases, with 12 bases spanning the gap. The CDR3 has 14 amino acids. CDR3 residues: CASSSSVWAYEQYF. The DNA of the CDR3 is TGTGCCAGCAGCTCGTCTGTGTGGGCCTACGAGCAGTACTTC.

The gene calls are TRBV15 and TRBJ1-3; tentative D call: TRBD1 (6 bases). Germline V gene sequence: CDR1 LNHNV, CDR2 YYDKDF (reference sequence). The CDR3 contains 16 residues. Trimming stripped 5 bases from V and 0 bases from J, with 14 bases between. The CDR3 region has the DNA TGTGCCACCAGCTTTGGACAGCCTATCTCTGGAAACACCATATATTTT. Protein: CATSFGQPISGNTIYF.